This T cell receptor (beta chain) comes out of a study of blood T cell repertoires in COVID-19. Across the whole study: Samples came from the United States, Italy and Spain, spanning acute and convalescent COVID-19. Sources were T cells, B-cell-depleted T cells, or PBMCs; the material itself was cDNA or gDNA.

As processed by the authors: For nucleated cells, counts were estimated from reference gene primer amplification. Measured with immunoSEQ multiplex PCR; TCRdb has only the in-frame clones, and not every one. That table furnishes V, J and clone size, whereas the DNA furnished D and trimming. In the table there are around 160,000 clones, around four fifths of which are singletons. V trimming: 7 bases; J trimming: 0 bases; junction bases outside the gene matches: 9. CDR1 is SQVTM, CDR2 ANQGSEA, per germline. The CDR3 sequence is 15 residues long. The sequence came from a middle-aged woman with active or convalescent COVID-19. V usage is TRBV29-1 and J usage is TRBJ2-7; 10 bases are a match to TRBD2. The sequenced sample consisted of peripheral blood. CDR3 region: CSASGGTSDSYEQYF. CDR3 nucleotides: TGCAGCGCCTCGGGCGGGACTAGCGACTCCTACGAGCAGTACTTC.